The 14 T cell receptor beta chains in this list originate from one sample, sequenced in a study of T cells after yellow fever vaccination. TCRdb re-analysed the 5' RACE reads in MiXCR, keeping a single row per CDR3 protein. There are 150,000 to 200,000 distinct CDR3 sequences in the sample; approximately 6.2% occur only once, and roughly 3% lies in the top ten. The sequencing used CD4+ T cells sorted from PBMCs, collected on the day of the first yellow fever vaccination. Receptors originate from a man between 18 and 29 years old who received the YFV17D yellow fever vaccine.

The chain carries TRBV21-1 and TRBJ2-3; TRBD2 is taken as the D call from the table, unchecked against the DNA. TRBV21-1 is listed as a pseudogene. This CDR3 is 18 amino acids long. The CDR3 DNA sequence: TGTGCCAGCAGCAAAGCGCTGGGACTAGCGGAGAGCACAGATACGCAGTATTTT. This codes for CASSKALGLAESTDTQYF.

Comment on this clonotype: A read error is likely, as this CDR3 ends without the conserved phenylalanine or tryptophan. The chain carries TRBV2 and TRBJ2-1, with a possible D match to TRBD1 (5 bases). Germline values: CDR1 SNHLY, CDR2 FYNNEI. V shed 4 bases and J shed 6 bases, with 13 bases lying between them. The CDR3 spans 14 residues. The chain's CDR3 is CASSGPGFSNEQFI. The CDR3, as DNA: TGTGCCAGCAGTGGTCCAGGGTTTTCCAATGAGCAGTTCATC.

This clonotype was counted at least ten times. The chain couples TRBV12-3 or TRBV12-4 to TRBJ1-1; D is possibly TRBD1 (5 bases). The CDR3 has 13 residues. Trimming cost V 6 bases and J 1 base, with 9 bases left between them. The CDR3 DNA is TGTGCCAGCAGCCCCAGGGCGAACACTGAAGCTTTCTTT. Amino acids: CASSPRANTEAFF.

The chain employs TRBV5-4 and TRBJ2-7; D might be TRBD2 (6 bases). The CDR3 extends over 16 amino acids. The germline V gene encodes CDR1 SGHNT and CDR2 YYREEE (reference sequence). The ends were cut back, 0 bases at V and 0 bases at J, with 13 bases in the middle. The CDR3 reads CASSLDAGRISYEQYF. CDR3 nucleotides: TGTGCCAGCAGCTTGGATGCAGGGAGGATCTCCTACGAGCAGTACTTC.

This clonotype was detected ten times or more. The chain recombines TRBV5-1 with TRBJ2-1; the match to TRBD1 covers 9 bases. CDR3 length equals 15 residues. Trimming cost V 4 bases and J 8 bases; bases outside gene matches: 10. Per the germline V gene, CDR1 is SGHRS and CDR2 is YFSETQ. The CDR3 region is CASSAPGTGNDEQFF. CDR3 sequence (DNA): TGCGCCAGCAGCGCGCCCGGGACAGGGAACGATGAGCAGTTCTTC.

Ten or more counts support this clonotype. This chain uses TRBV14 with TRBJ2-7, with 9 bases fitting TRBD1. Germline CDR1 SGHDN, CDR2 FVKESK. V shed 6 bases, J shed 6 bases, and the junction held 12 bases outside the gene matches. This CDR3 is built from 15 residues. The CDR3 sequence is CASRRTGQGLTEQYF. Here the CDR3 DNA reads TGTGCCAGCAGAAGAACGGGACAGGGATTAACCGAGCAGTACTTC.

As regards this clonotype: At one boundary the junction diverges from the germline segment, which might be a read error. V gene TRBV7-9 combines with J gene TRBJ1-6, with D possibly being TRBD1 (5 bases). CDR1 and CDR2 (germline): SEHNR, FQNEAQ (reference sequence). The CDR3 is 14 residues long. The CDR3 DNA sequence: TGTGCCACCAGCGGGGACGTCGGGAATTCACCCCTCCACTTT. Translating gives CATSGDVGNSPLHF.

This clonotype has at least ten counts. This chain links TRBV15 with TRBJ2-5; possibly TRBD2 for D (5 bases). V lost 4 bases, J lost 5 bases, and 17 bases lay in between. CDR1 is LNHNV and CDR2 is YYDKDF in the germline V gene (reference sequence). The CDR3 runs 15 residues. The CDR3 sequence: CATSNQFSPGETQYF. In nucleotides, the CDR3 is TGTGCCACCAGCAATCAGTTTTCCCCGGGGGAGACCCAGTACTTC.

The rearrangement uses TRBV5-4 and TRBJ2-3, with TRBD2 identical over 9 bases. The CDR3 length is 15 residues. The V gene's germline CDR1 is SGHNT and CDR2 YYREEE (reference sequence). V lost 2 bases, J lost 5 bases, and 6 bases stayed unmatched. For the CDR3, the DNA is TGTGCCAGCAGCTTTCGCGGGGGGGCGGAAGATACGCAGTATTTT. This codes for CASSFRGGAEDTQYF.

This clonotype was counted many times. This chain uses TRBV5-1 with TRBJ2-7; TRBD1 matches at 9 bases. The V and J ends lost 3 bases and 5 bases, in that order; junction bases with no gene match: 9. Germline assignment: CDR1 SGHRS and CDR2 YFSETQ. CDR3 length equals 15 residues. The CDR3 DNA reads as TGCGCCAGCAGCTCTCCGGGACAGGGTCTGAACGAGCAGTACTTC. Its translation is CASSSPGQGLNEQYF.

This clonotype appeared many times. CDR3 sequence reads: CASSLAEGTEQYF. The CDR3 coding sequence is TGTGCCAGCAGCTTAGCGGAGGGGACCGAGCAGTACTTC. The chain employs TRBV7-6 and TRBJ2-7; D may be TRBD2 (6 bases). The germline V gene has CDR1 SGHVS and CDR2 FNYEAQ. Between the trimmed V and J ends, which lost 0 bases and 6 bases, there was a span of 9 bases. The CDR3 extends over 13 amino acids.

This clonotype was seen at least ten times. The chain recombines TRBV2 with TRBJ1-5, with 7 bases aligning to TRBD1. Germline assignment: CDR1 SNHLY and CDR2 FYNNEI. This CDR3 has 14 amino acids. V was pared by 2 bases and J by 5 bases, with 3 bases of the junction left unmatched. DNA for the CDR3: TGTGCCAGCAGTGAACCAGGGGGGGATCAGCCCCAGCATTTT. This translates into CASSEPGGDQPQHF.

With respect to this clonotype: This may be a read error: a much more frequent sequence differs by one nucleotide. This chain links TRBV7-3 with TRBJ2-6, with 7 bases aligning to TRBD1. CDR1 is SGHTA and CDR2 is FQGTGA in the germline V gene. The CDR3 contains 19 residues. The CDR3 nucleotides are TGTGCCAGCAGCTTACCTGCCGGGACAGCAATTTCTGGGGCCAACGCCCTGACTTTC. Residues: CASSLPAGTAISGANALTF.

The J gene is TRBJ2-6, the V gene TRBV2, with D possibly being TRBD1 or TRBD2 (5 bases each). Germline-derived CDR1 and CDR2 are SNHLY and FYNNEI. The CDR3 totals 16 residues. V was trimmed by 2 bases and J by 2 bases, leaving 10 bases between them. The CDR3 sequence: CASSELRGAGANVLTF. Written as DNA, the CDR3 is TGTGCCAGCAGTGAACTGAGGGGCGCTGGGGCCAACGTCCTGACTTTC.